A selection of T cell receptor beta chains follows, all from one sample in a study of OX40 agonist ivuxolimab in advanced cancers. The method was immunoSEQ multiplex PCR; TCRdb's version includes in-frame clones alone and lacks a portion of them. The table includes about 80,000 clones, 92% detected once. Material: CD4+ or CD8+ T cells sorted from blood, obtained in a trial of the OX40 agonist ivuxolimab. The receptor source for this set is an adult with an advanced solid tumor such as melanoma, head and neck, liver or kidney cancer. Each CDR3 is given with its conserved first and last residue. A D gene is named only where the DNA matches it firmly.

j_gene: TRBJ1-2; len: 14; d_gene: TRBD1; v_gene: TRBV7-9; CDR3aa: CASSLGTGLDGYTF; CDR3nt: TGTGCCAGCAGCCTCGGGACAGGGTTGGATGGCTACACCTTC
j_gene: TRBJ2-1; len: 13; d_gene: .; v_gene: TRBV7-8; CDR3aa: CASWGAGYNEQFF; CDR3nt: TGTGCCAGCTGGGGGGCGGGTTACAATGAGCAGTTCTTC
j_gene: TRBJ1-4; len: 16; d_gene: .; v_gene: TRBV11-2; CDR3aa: CASSLGFGRDREKLFF; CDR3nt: TGTGCCAGCAGCTTAGGTTTCGGCAGGGACCGGGAAAAACTGTTTTTT
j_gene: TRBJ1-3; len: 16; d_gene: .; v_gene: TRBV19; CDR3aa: CASNPGLTPSGNTIYF; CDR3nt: TGTGCCAGTAACCCGGGTCTTACTCCCTCTGGAAACACCATATATTTT
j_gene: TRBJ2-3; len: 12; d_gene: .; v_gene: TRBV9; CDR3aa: CASRSPADTQYF; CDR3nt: TGTGCCAGCAGAAGTCCCGCAGATACGCAGTATTTT
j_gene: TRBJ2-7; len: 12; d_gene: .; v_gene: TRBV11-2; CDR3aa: CASSITGSEQYF; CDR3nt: TGTGCCAGCAGCATAACAGGGTCCGAGCAGTACTTC
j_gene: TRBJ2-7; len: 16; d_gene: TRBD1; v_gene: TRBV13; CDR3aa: CASSLPVGQGAHEQYF; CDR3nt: TGTGCCAGCAGCCTACCGGTGGGACAGGGGGCCCACGAGCAGTACTTC
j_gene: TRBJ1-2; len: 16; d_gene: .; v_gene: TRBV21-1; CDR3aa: CASSNPEEARLEGYTF; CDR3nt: TGTGCCAGCAGCAACCCCGAAGAGGCCCGTCTAGAGGGCTACACCTTC
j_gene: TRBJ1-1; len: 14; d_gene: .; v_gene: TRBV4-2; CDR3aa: CASSQDLSYTEAFF; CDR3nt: TGTGCCAGCAGCCAAGATCTGAGTTACACTGAAGCTTTCTTT
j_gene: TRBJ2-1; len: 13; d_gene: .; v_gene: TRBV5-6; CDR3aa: CASSPGRLAEQFF; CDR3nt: TGTGCCAGCAGCCCGGGCCGGCTCGCTGAGCAGTTCTTC